Each of the 22 T cell receptor beta chains below was sequenced from the same sample in a study of shared clonotypes between healthy human individuals. Method: immunoSEQ multiplex PCR; TCRdb's copy keeps in-frame clones and lacks some. The sample carries 400,000 to 500,000 clones, 76% recorded once. The material sequenced was PBMCs. The receptors derive from a woman between 40 and 55 years old in good health. Some clones in this sample may be carry-over from other donors' samples.

The chain carries TRBV19 and TRBJ1-2, with a possible D match to TRBD1 (6 bases). V was clipped by 3 bases and J by 3 bases, with 8 bases between them. CDR1 is LNHDA, CDR2 SQIVND, per germline (reference sequence). This CDR3 has 13 residues. The CDR3: CASSMGADYGYTF. In DNA, the CDR3 is TGTGCCAGTAGTATGGGGGCTGACTATGGCTACACCTTC.

The chain is built from TRBV28 and TRBJ2-1; no definite D call. The length of the CDR3 is 14 residues. V lost 3 bases, J lost 6 bases, and 12 bases lay in between. The germline V gene has CDR1 MDHEN and CDR2 SYDVKM. The CDR3 sequence: CASSFVAEFNEQFF. CDR3 DNA: TGTGCCAGCAGTTTTGTTGCTGAGTTCAATGAGCAGTTCTTC.

This clone was counted between two and nine times. A read error is the likely source, as a far larger clone sits one nucleotide away. The V gene is TRBV6-1, the J gene TRBJ2-7; 8 nucleotides match TRBD1. This CDR3 contains 15 residues. Germline V lookup: CDR1 MNHNS, CDR2 SASEGT. In DNA, the CDR3 is TGTGCCAGCAGTGAAGGGGCAGGGGGCTCCTACGAGCAGTGCTTC. This translates into CASSEGAGGSYEQCF.

This clone was seen only a few times. The chain joins TRBV30 to TRBJ1-5, with D perhaps TRBD1 (5 bases). The CDR3 is 12 amino acids. Germline-derived CDR1 and CDR2 are GTSNPN and SVGIG (reference sequence). The germline V and J ends were trimmed by 1 base and 10 bases, with 11 bases remaining between them. CDR3: CAWSASQGPQHF. Written as DNA, the CDR3 is TGTGCCTGGAGTGCGAGCCAGGGTCCCCAGCATTTT.

V usage is TRBV27 and J usage is TRBJ2-2; 9 bases map to TRBD2. From germline, CDR1 is MNHEY and CDR2 SMNVEV (reference sequence). V shed 6 bases, J shed 4 bases, and the junction held 21 bases outside the gene matches. CDR3 length: 20 residues. CDR3 region: CASRSGRYLPSGDSTGELFF. The DNA for the CDR3 is TGTGCCAGCAGATCGGGGAGATATCTGCCTAGCGGGGACTCCACCGGGGAGCTGTTTTTT.

This clone was counted many times. The rearrangement joins TRBV6-5 to TRBJ1-6; no reliable D call. The germline CDR1 and CDR2 sequences are MNHEY and SVGAGI. The CDR3 runs to 12 residues. Trimming cost V 2 bases and J 10 bases, with 6 bases left between them. CDR3 coding DNA: TGTGCCAGCAGTTACCGGGCCTCACCCCTCCACTTT. Its protein is CASSYRASPLHF.

This clone was seen only a few times. The chain employs TRBV5-1 and TRBJ2-1, with TRBD2 identical over 9 bases. V was clipped by 2 bases and J by 6 bases; unmatched bases: 15. This CDR3 has 18 residues. CDR1 is SGHRS, CDR2 YFSETQ, per germline. CDR3 nucleotides: TGCGCCAGCAGCTTTCGATCGCTAGCGGGATATTTCGGCAATGAGCAGTTCTTC. As protein: CASSFRSLAGYFGNEQFF.

V and J are TRBV11-2 and TRBJ2-1, with TRBD2 as a possible D gene (5 bases). With 0 bases removed from V and 1 base from J, the gap between germline ends came to 10 bases. Germline V CDR1 and CDR2: SGHAT, FQNNGV. This CDR3 comprises 16 residues. DNA for the CDR3: TGTGCCAGCAGCTTAGAGAGGGCACGGTCCTACAATGAGCAGTTCTTC. Protein product: CASSLERARSYNEQFF.

The chain is built from TRBV7-9 and TRBJ2-7; 8 nucleotides match TRBD1. Germline V gene lookup returns CDR1 SEHNR and CDR2 FQNEAQ (reference sequence). CDR3 size: 15 residues. The trim removed 4 bases at V and 3 bases at J, leaving 8 bases unmatched. Written as DNA, the CDR3 is TGTGCCAGCAGCTCCACAGATACAGGGGGCTACGAGCAGTACTTC. This gives the protein CASSSTDTGGYEQYF.

The genes are TRBV11-1 and TRBJ2-2, with a tentative D call TRBD1 (6 bases). CDR3 size: 15 residues. The ends were cut back, 5 bases at V and 1 base at J, with 11 bases in the middle. The germline gives CDR1 SGHAT, CDR2 FQDESV (reference sequence). The CDR3 loop reads CASSQGSGNTGELFF. Written as DNA, the CDR3 is TGTGCCAGCAGCCAGGGGAGCGGGAACACCGGGGAGCTGTTTTTT.

The V call is TRBV29-1, the J call TRBJ2-4; D ambiguous. The CDR3 is 13 residues long. Trimming left V 4 bases short and J 6 bases short, with 13 bases between. Germline V gene sequence: CDR1 SQVTM, CDR2 ANQGSEA. In DNA, the CDR3 is TGCAGCGTTGTATTTATGGGCCGAAACATTCAGTACTTC. Protein sequence: CSVVFMGRNIQYF.

For this clone: A much larger clonotype is one base distant, so this may be a read error. The V gene is TRBV14, the J gene TRBJ1-2; maybe TRBD1 (5 bases). V was shortened by 2 bases and J by 9 bases, with 13 bases between the two germline ends. Germline-derived CDR1 and CDR2 are SGHDN and FVKESK. CDR3 length equals 13 residues. DNA for the CDR3: TGTGCCAGCAGCCAACCCGCCGGGACGAGCTACACCTTC. Amino acid sequence: CASSQPAGTSYTF.

Comment on this clone: This may come from a read error, since a much larger clone is one base off. The final CDR3 position lacks the conserved phenylalanine or tryptophan, pointing to a likely read error. This rearrangement joins TRBV15 to TRBJ2-7; D call uncertain. Per the germline V gene, CDR1 is LNHNV and CDR2 is YYDKDF (reference sequence). The length of the CDR3 is 13 residues. Deletions cut 0 bases from V and 2 bases from J, with 5 bases between. CDR3 coding DNA: TGTGCCACCAGCAGAGATATCCCCTACGAGCAGTACCTC. Its translation: CATSRDIPYEQYL.

This clone showed up many times. V usage is TRBV5-4 and J usage is TRBJ2-7; 8 positions match TRBD2. The CDR3 consists of 15 residues. Germline trimming cut 5 bases from V and 5 bases from J; bases unmatched to any gene: 12. CDR1 and CDR2 from the germline V gene are SGHNT and YYREEE (reference sequence). CDR3 protein: CASSLSAGGGDEQYF. DNA for the CDR3: TGTGCCAGCAGTCTCTCGGCGGGGGGAGGAGACGAGCAGTACTTC.

The V and J genes are TRBV13 and TRBJ2-2, with D maybe TRBD2 (6 bases). CDR1 PRHDT and CDR2 FYEKMQ come from the germline V gene (reference sequence). The CDR3 contains 14 residues. V lost 3 bases to trimming and J lost 7 bases, with 12 bases between them. CDR3 sequence reads: CASSFGGIRGELFF. CDR3 nucleotide sequence: TGTGCCAGCAGCTTCGGGGGAATACGCGGGGAGCTGTTTTTT.

V usage is TRBV19 and J usage is TRBJ2-3; 12 positions match TRBD2. CDR1 and CDR2 from the germline V gene are LNHDA and SQIVND (reference sequence). The length of the CDR3 is 16 residues. The junction had 3 bases not matched to a gene; V was cut back by 3 bases and J by 2 bases. DNA of the CDR3: TGTGCCAGTAGTATCCGGACTAGCGGGGTCACAGATACGCAGTATTTT. It specifies CASSIRTSGVTDTQYF.

The chain is built from TRBV7-2 and TRBJ2-1; D is perhaps TRBD2 (5 bases). Trimming took off 1 base at V and 6 bases at J, with 13 bases between the two ends. From germline, CDR1 is SGHTA and CDR2 FQGNSA. This CDR3 spans 15 amino acids. CDR3 in amino acids: CASSLVRATGNEQFF. CDR3 DNA: TGTGCCAGCAGCTTAGTGCGGGCTACGGGCAATGAGCAGTTCTTC.

This chain connects TRBV4-2 to TRBJ2-5, with D perhaps TRBD2 (5 bases). The CDR3 sequence is 15 residues long. Germline V gene data show CDR1 as LGHNA and CDR2 as YNFKEQ. Trimming left V 2 bases short and J 5 bases short, with 15 bases between. The CDR3, as DNA: TGTGCCAGCAGCCAAACGAGCGGCGGCGTGGAGACCCAGTACTTC. Its protein is CASSQTSGGVETQYF.

The chain carries TRBV2 and TRBJ2-2; 13 bases align to TRBD2. CDR1 is SNHLY, CDR2 FYNNEI, per germline. The CDR3 is 15 amino acids. J was trimmed by 6 bases and V by 7 bases; bases with no gene match: 5. CDR3: CASTQLAGGAGELFF. The CDR3 bases are TGTGCCAGCACCCAACTAGCGGGAGGGGCCGGGGAGCTGTTTTTT.

V and J are TRBV19 and TRBJ2-5; D is perhaps TRBD1 (6 bases). This CDR3 is built from 14 residues. The germline V gene encodes CDR1 LNHDA and CDR2 SQIVND (reference sequence). Trimming pared 5 bases from V and 1 base from J, leaving 11 bases between. For the CDR3, the DNA is TGTGCCAGTAGTTTTACAGGGAGCCAAGAGACCCAGTACTTC. Translated: CASSFTGSQETQYF.

This clone was seen only a few times. This chain uses TRBV5-1 with TRBJ2-5; D may correspond to TRBD1 or TRBD2 (5 bases each). V was clipped by 0 bases and J by 5 bases, with 17 bases between them. Looked up from germline, CDR1 is SGHRS and CDR2 is YFSETQ. The CDR3 covers 16 residues. The CDR3 region is CASSLARGLPGETQYF. The CDR3 DNA is TGCGCCAGCAGCTTGGCCCGGGGCTTACCCGGGGAGACCCAGTACTTC. The full variable domain, in which reference TRBV5-1 and TRBJ2-5 provide the parts outside the CDR3, is KAGVTQTPRYLIKTRGQQVTLSCSPISGHRSVSWYQQTPGQGLQFLFEYFSETQRNKGNFPGRFSGRQFSNSRSEMNVSTLELGDSALYLCASSLARGLPGETQYFGPGTRLLVL.

The V gene is TRBV30, the J gene TRBJ2-1; unclear D gene. Germline V lookup: CDR1 GTSNPN, CDR2 SVGIG (reference sequence). The CDR3 loop spans 16 amino acids. Trimming removed 3 bases at V and 3 bases at J, with 18 bases between. The CDR3 protein is CAWSRRARFVYNEQFF. The CDR3 DNA reads as TGTGCCTGGAGCCGAAGGGCCCGGTTTGTCTACAATGAGCAGTTCTTC.